A selection of T cell receptor beta chains follows, all from one sample in a study of blood T cell repertoires in COVID-19. Libraries were prepared by immunoSEQ multiplex PCR; TCRdb keeps only in-frame clonotypes and omits some of them. The sample gives 150,000 to 200,000 clones, 92% of which show up once; approximately 5% is in the top ten. Sample: peripheral blood. These receptors came from a man younger than 40 with COVID-19, enrolled during active disease. Both conserved end residues are part of each CDR3. D genes are given only for firm matches. Rows give clone size only sometimes, using once, few, many, or a class for an expanded clone.

v_call	j_call	d_call	clone_size	cdr3_nt	cdr3_aa
TRBV7-2	TRBJ2-3	TRBD2	-	TGTGCCAGCAGCTTAAGGCGGGGGGGCATGACAGATACGCAGTATTTT	CASSLRRGGMTDTQYF
TRBV20-1	TRBJ2-7	TRBD2	-	TGCAGTGCTAGTGAACCCCGGGCGGGAGCTTACGAGCAGTACTTC	CSASEPRAGAYEQYF
TRBV6-2/TRBV6-3	TRBJ1-2	TRBD1	-	TGTGCCAGCAGTTACTCGTTGGGACAGGGAGCTAACTATGGCTACACCTTC	CASSYSLGQGANYGYTF
TRBV19	TRBJ1-1	-	-	TGTGCCAGTAGTATAGTCGACAGAGAGAACACTGAAGCTTTCTTT	CASSIVDRENTEAFF
TRBV5-1	TRBJ2-1	TRBD1	-	TGCGCCAGCAGTAAGGACAGGAGCAATGAGCAGTTCTTC	CASSKDRSNEQFF
TRBV10-3	TRBJ2-1	-	-	TGTGCCATCAGTGAGTCGAACGGGTATGAGCAGTTCTTC	CAISESNGYEQFF
TRBV19	TRBJ1-2	TRBD1	-	TGTGCCAGTACCCCACTAGGGACAGGGGGCGCTTATGGCTACACCTTC	CASTPLGTGGAYGYTF
TRBV27	TRBJ2-7	-	-	TGTGCCAGCAGTTTAAGGGGATTACTTTACGAGCAGTACTTC	CASSLRGLLYEQYF
TRBV28	TRBJ1-4	-	-	TGTGCCAGCAGGGACAGTTTTAAAGGTGAAAAACTGTTTTTT	CASRDSFKGEKLFF
TRBV6-5	TRBJ1-1	-	once	TGTGCCAGCAGTTACAGTGCGGGGGGCACTGAAGCTTTCTTT	CASSYSAGGTEAFF
TRBV5-1	TRBJ2-7	-	-	TGCGCCAGCAGCTTGGTTACAGGGTCCAACGAGCAGTACTTC	CASSLVTGSNEQYF
TRBV9	TRBJ1-2	-	once	TGTGCCAGCAGCGTAGGACAGGTCGAATATGGCTACACCTTC	CASSVGQVEYGYTF
TRBV19	TRBJ2-1	TRBD2	-	TGTGCCAGTAGTATGATGTTCGGGCTAGCGGGGGGTATCTACAATGAGCAGTTCTTC	CASSMMFGLAGGIYNEQFF
TRBV18	TRBJ1-2	-	-	TGTGCCAGCTCACGGTTGGAGGGGCCCTATGGCTACACCTTC	CASSRLEGPYGYTF
TRBV19	TRBJ1-1	-	-	TGTGCCAGTAGTATCGGTGATCAAGCTTTCTTT	CASSIGDQAFF
TRBV11-1	TRBJ2-7	-	-	TGTGCCAGCGCTCTATTAGGAACGGGCTACGAGCAGTACTTC	CASALLGTGYEQYF
TRBV9	TRBJ1-1	-	-	TGTGCCAGCAGCGTAGCTAGCCTGGGTGAAGCTTTCTTT	CASSVASLGEAFF